The text below deals with one T cell receptor (beta chain). V trimming: 1 base; J trimming: 4 bases; junction bases outside the gene matches: 4. Germline V CDR1 and CDR2: SEHNR, FQNEAQ (reference sequence). This CDR3 contains 15 residues. Clones were read by immunoSEQ multiplex PCR, and TCRdb kept only the in-frame ones, dropping some. In the table there are some 30,000 clones, nearly 90% of which are singletons. This sample stems from a study of T cell changes during pregnancy in multiple sclerosis. The sample in question was CD8+ T cells from peripheral blood mononuclear cells, obtained in the second trimester of pregnancy. The chain recombines TRBV7-9 with TRBJ2-7, with 10 bases that match TRBD2. This sequence was found in a female donor with multiple sclerosis, enrolled in a pregnancy study. This chain's CDR3 is CASSLELAGAYEQYF. The CDR3, as DNA: TGTGCCAGCAGCTTAGAGCTAGCGGGAGCATACGAGCAGTACTTC.